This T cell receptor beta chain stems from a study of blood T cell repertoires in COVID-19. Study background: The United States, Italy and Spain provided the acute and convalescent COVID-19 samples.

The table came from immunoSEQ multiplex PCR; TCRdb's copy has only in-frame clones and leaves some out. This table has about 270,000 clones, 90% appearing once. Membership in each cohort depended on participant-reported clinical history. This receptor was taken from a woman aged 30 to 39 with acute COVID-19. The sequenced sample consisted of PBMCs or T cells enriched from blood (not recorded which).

The CDR3 sequence is CASSIGQGRYEQYF. In DNA, the CDR3 is TGTGCCAGTAGTATTGGACAGGGCCGCTACGAGCAGTACTTC. The rearrangement uses TRBV19 and TRBJ2-7, with 8 bases that match TRBD1. The CDR3 loop spans 14 amino acids. CDR1 is LNHDA, CDR2 SQIVND, per germline (reference sequence). The ends lost 3 bases at V and 3 bases at J; junction bases unmatched: 4.